This TCR beta chain was sequenced during a study of shared clonotypes between healthy human individuals. CDR1 is MGHDK and CDR2 is SYGVNS in the germline V gene. CDR3 length equals 14 residues. Trimming took off 2 bases at V and 3 bases at J, with 9 bases between the two ends. Original processing methods: ImmunoSEQ supplied junction-only sequences lacking quality scores, so filtering was different. Profiling relied on immunoSEQ multiplex PCR, and the TCRdb table lists in-frame clones only, not all of them. V and J calls and clone size follow that table, whereas D and trimming were derived from the DNA. The sample has about 110,000 clones, about 70% seen once. Points from the study as a whole: The study generally estimated greater richness for naive than memory subsets. Around 5% of naive CD4 clonotypes were shared across a handful of donors. Sampling included only blood; tissue repertoires likely differ.

Comment on this clone: Its antigen remains unknown.

Input material: memory CD8+ T cells sorted from blood. Stated subset: CD45RO+ cells pooled with CCR7-negative TemRA cells. The genes are TRBV25-1 and TRBJ2-3; tentatively, D is TRBD2 (6 bases). The clonotype comes from a woman in her thirties in good health. The CDR3 is CASSEDAGTDTQYF. The CDR3 DNA reads as TGTGCCAGCAGTGAAGATGCGGGGACAGATACGCAGTATTTT. The full variable domain, with the rest looked up from reference TRBV25-1 and TRBJ2-3, is EADIYQTPRYLVIGTGKKITLECSQTMGHDKMYWYQQDPGMELHLIHYSYGVNSTEKGDLSSESTVSRIRTEHFPLTLESARPSHTSQYLCASSEDAGTDTQYFGPGTRLTVL.